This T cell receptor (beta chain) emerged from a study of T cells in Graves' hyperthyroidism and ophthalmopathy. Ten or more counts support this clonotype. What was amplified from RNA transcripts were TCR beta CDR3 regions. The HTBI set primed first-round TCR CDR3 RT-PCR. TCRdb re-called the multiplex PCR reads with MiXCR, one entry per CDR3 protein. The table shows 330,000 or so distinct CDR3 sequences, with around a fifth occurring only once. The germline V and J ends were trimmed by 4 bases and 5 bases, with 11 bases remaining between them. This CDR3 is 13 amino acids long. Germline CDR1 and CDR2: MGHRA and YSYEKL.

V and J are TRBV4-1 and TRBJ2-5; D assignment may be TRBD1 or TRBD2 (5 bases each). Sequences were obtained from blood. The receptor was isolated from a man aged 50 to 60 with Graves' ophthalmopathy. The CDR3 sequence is CASSPSGRETQYF. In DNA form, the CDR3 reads TGCGCCAGCAGCCCCTCGGGACGGGAGACCCAGTACTTC.